This section outlines one TCR beta chain sequence together with its context. Its antigen is still unknown. This record belongs to a study of cytomegalovirus exposure and HLA in healthy donors. Findings of the study overall: Sequences of the TCR beta chain were said to predict the HLA-A and HLA-B alleles of most subjects accurately. Segments of the TCR beta V type were, in most cases, productive about 90% or about 30% of the time in an earlier analysis.

13 Jbeta primers and 60 Vbeta primers were used for the PCR. Some clones are missing from TCRdb's copy, which holds only in-frame ones; the method was immunoSEQ multiplex PCR. The sample includes more than 90,000 clones, roughly 78% of them seen just once. The sequenced material came from PBMCs. The TCR comes from a woman in her sixties in good health and CMV-seronegative.

CDR3 residues: CASSRTGGDGGNSPLHF. The CDR3 coding sequence is TGTGCCAGTAGTCGGACAGGGGGCGACGGAGGTAATTCACCCCTCCACTTT. V gene TRBV19 combines with J gene TRBJ1-6; 11 positions agree with TRBD1. This CDR3 region has 17 residues. J lost 6 bases, V lost 5 bases, and 9 bases had no gene match. CDR1 is LNHDA and CDR2 is SQIVND in the germline V gene (reference sequence).